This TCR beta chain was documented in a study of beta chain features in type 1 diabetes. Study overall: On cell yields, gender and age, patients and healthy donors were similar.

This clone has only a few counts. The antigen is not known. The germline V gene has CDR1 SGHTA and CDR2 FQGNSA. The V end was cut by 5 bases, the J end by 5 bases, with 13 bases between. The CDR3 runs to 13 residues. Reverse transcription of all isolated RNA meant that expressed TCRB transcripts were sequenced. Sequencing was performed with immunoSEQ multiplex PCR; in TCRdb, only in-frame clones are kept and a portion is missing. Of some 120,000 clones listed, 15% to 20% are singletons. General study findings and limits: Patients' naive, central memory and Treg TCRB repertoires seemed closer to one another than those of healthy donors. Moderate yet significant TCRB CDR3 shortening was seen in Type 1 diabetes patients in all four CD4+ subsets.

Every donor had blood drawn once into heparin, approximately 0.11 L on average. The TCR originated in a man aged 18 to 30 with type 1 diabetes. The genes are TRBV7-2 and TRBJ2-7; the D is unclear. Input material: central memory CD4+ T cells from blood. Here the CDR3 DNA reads TGTGCCAGCAGCGCTAATTCTAGGGACGAGCAGTACTTC. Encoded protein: CASSANSRDEQYF.